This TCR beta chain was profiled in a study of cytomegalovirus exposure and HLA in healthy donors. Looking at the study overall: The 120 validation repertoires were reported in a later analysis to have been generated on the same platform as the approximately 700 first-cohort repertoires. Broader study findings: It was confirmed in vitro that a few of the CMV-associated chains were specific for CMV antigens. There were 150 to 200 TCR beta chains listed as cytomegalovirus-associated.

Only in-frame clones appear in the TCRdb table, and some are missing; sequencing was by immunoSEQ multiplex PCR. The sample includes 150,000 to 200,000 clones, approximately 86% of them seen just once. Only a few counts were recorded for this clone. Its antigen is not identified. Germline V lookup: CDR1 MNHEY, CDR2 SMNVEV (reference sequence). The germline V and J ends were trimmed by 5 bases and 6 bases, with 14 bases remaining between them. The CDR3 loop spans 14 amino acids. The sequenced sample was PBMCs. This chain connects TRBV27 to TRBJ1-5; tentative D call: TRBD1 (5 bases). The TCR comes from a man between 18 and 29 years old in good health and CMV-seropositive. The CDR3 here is CASSPAGRIQPQHF. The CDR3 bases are TGTGCCAGCAGTCCCGCAGGGAGGATTCAGCCCCAGCATTTT.